The rows below give T cell receptor beta chains drawn from one sample of a study of OX40 agonist ivuxolimab in advanced cancers. TCRdb's copy holds only in-frame clones and misses some; the assay was immunoSEQ multiplex PCR. The sample gives 83,000 or so clones, around 84% of which show up once; roughly 1.8% is in the top ten. The input for sequencing was CD4+ or CD8+ T cells sorted from blood, taken in a trial of the OX40 agonist ivuxolimab. These TCRs come from an adult with an advanced solid tumor such as melanoma, head and neck, liver or kidney cancer. Both conserved end residues are part of each CDR3. A D gene is named only where the DNA matches it firmly. Clone size appears in some rows only: once, few, many, or a class for an expanded clone.

d_gene,len,v_gene,abundance,j_gene,CDR3aa,CDR3nt
TRBD1,16,TRBV4-3,few,TRBJ2-4,CASSSLTGTGKNIQYF,TGCGCCAGCAGCTCATTGACCGGGACAGGCAAAAACATTCAGTACTTC
TRBD1,14,TRBV5-1,-,TRBJ1-1,CASRATGRNTEAFF,TGCGCCAGCAGGGCGACAGGGAGGAACACTGAAGCTTTCTTT
-,13,TRBV11-2,-,TRBJ1-2,CASSLVLHYGYTF,TGTGCCAGCAGCTTGGTTCTTCATTATGGCTACACCTTC
-,14,TRBV6-1,few,TRBJ1-6,CASSAAEGDSPLHF,TGTGCCAGCAGCGCGGCCGAGGGAGACTCACCCCTCCACTTT
TRBD1,12,TRBV28,-,TRBJ1-2,CASRDRGSGYTF,TGTGCCAGCCGGGACAGGGGTAGTGGCTACACCTTC
-,14,TRBV7-6,-,TRBJ2-3,CASSSTGSTDTQYF,TGTGCCAGCAGCTCCACAGGTAGCACAGATACGCAGTATTTT
-,14,TRBV7-9,-,TRBJ2-3,CASSLRGGTDTQYF,TGTGCCAGCAGCTTAAGAGGGGGCACAGATACGCAGTATTTT
-,14,TRBV7-8,-,TRBJ2-5,CASSLRPSGETQYF,TGTGCCAGCAGCCTCCGACCCTCAGGGGAGACCCAGTACTTC
TRBD2,15,TRBV6-5,-,TRBJ2-1,CASSYTSGLYNEQFF,TGTGCCAGCAGTTACACTAGCGGGCTTTACAATGAGCAGTTCTTC
-,15,TRBV30,-,TRBJ1-2,CAWSVQVGGLGGYTF,TGTGCCTGGAGTGTACAAGTCGGGGGACTAGGTGGCTACACCTTC
-,14,TRBV18,-,TRBJ1-2,CASSRRVNEDGYTF,TGTGCCAGCTCACGCAGGGTAAACGAAGATGGCTACACCTTC
TRBD1,14,TRBV5-1,-,TRBJ1-2,CASRLWTGGDGYTF,TGCGCCAGCAGACTTTGGACAGGGGGCGACGGCTACACCTTC
-,14,TRBV7-2,-,TRBJ1-5,CASSQDGRHQPQHF,TGTGCCAGCAGCCAGGACGGCCGCCATCAGCCCCAGCATTTT
-,15,TRBV6-5,-,TRBJ2-7,CASSYGDISTMVQYF,TGTGCCAGCAGTTACGGGGACATATCTACGATGGTGCAGTACTTC
TRBD1,13,TRBV11-2,-,TRBJ2-7,CASSYRGLYEQYF,TGTGCCAGCAGCTATAGGGGGCTCTACGAGCAGTACTTC
-,13,TRBV5-1,-,TRBJ1-2,CASSLDRGYGYTF,TGCGCCAGCAGCTTGGACCGGGGCTATGGCTACACCTTC
TRBD1,16,TRBV6-4,-,TRBJ1-3,CASRMTGAASGNTIYF,TGTGCCAGCAGGATGACAGGGGCGGCCTCTGGAAACACCATATATTTT
-,13,TRBV15,-,TRBJ1-1,CATSRVLRTEAFF,TGTGCCACCAGCAGGGTTCTAAGGACTGAAGCTTTCTTT
-,14,TRBV2,once,TRBJ2-5,CASSGGGNGETQYF,TGTGCCAGCAGCGGAGGGGGGAACGGGGAGACCCAGTACTTC
-,14,TRBV28,-,TRBJ1-1,CASLRGGLNTEAFF,TGTGCCAGCCTAAGGGGCGGGTTGAACACTGAAGCTTTCTTT
-,15,TRBV6-6,-,TRBJ2-7,CASSYSSRLAYEQYF,TGTGCCAGCAGTTACTCGTCCAGATTAGCCTACGAGCAGTACTTC
TRBD2,17,TRBV15,-,TRBJ2-3,CATSGTTSGGLTDTQYF,TGTGCCACCAGCGGGACGACTAGCGGGGGGCTAACAGATACGCAGTATTTT
-,15,TRBV7-9,-,TRBJ1-5,CASSLGPGGNQPQHF,TGTGCCAGCAGCTTAGGTCCAGGGGGCAATCAGCCCCAGCATTTT
-,15,TRBV25-1,-,TRBJ1-2,CASSAPDSSLYGYTF,TGTGCCAGCAGTGCCCCGGACAGTTCCCTCTATGGCTACACCTTC
-,13,TRBV29-1,-,TRBJ2-1,CSVSTNRYNEQFF,TGCAGCGTTTCAACGAACCGCTACAATGAGCAGTTCTTC
-,16,TRBV19,-,TRBJ2-1,CASSISDSSSYNEQFF,TGTGCCAGTAGTATCTCTGACTCGAGCTCCTACAATGAGCAGTTCTTC
-,14,TRBV19,-,TRBJ1-1,CASTKLGARTEAFF,TGTGCCAGTACCAAGTTGGGGGCGCGGACTGAAGCTTTCTTT
TRBD1,16,TRBV11-2,-,TRBJ1-6,CASSTSRDRGGSPLHF,TGTGCCAGCAGCACCTCCCGGGACAGAGGTGGTTCACCCCTCCACTTT
-,14,TRBV2,-,TRBJ1-1,CASSLQVKGTEAFF,TGTGCCAGCAGTCTACAGGTGAAAGGCACTGAAGCTTTCTTT
-,12,TRBV18,-,TRBJ2-3,CASSPGTDTQYF,TGTGCCAGCTCACCGGGCACAGATACGCAGTATTTT